Only one count was recorded for the clone carrying this TCR beta chain. Antigen specificity is unknown. Donors had limited-stage small-cell lung cancer, resected between about 2007 and 2021. This sample stems from a study of T cells and copy number aberrations in small-cell lung cancer. Libraries were prepared by immunoSEQ multiplex PCR; TCRdb keeps only in-frame clonotypes and omits some of them. The sample shows around 2,400 clones, 70% to 85% of them seen only once. The V gene end was trimmed by 4 bases and the J gene end by 1 base; junction bases not matched to a gene: 10. Per germline, CDR1 SGHRS and CDR2 YFSETQ. The CDR3 length is 16 residues. Study observations and caveats: All specimens were formalin-fixed paraffin-embedded tissue, prone to sequencing artifacts.

This sequence was found in a man in his sixties with small cell lung cancer. The sequencing input was normal tissue next to the tumor. The chain carries TRBV5-1 and TRBJ1-1, with 7 bases identical to TRBD1. CDR3 sequence (DNA): TGCGCCAGCAGCCCCCAAGGGGGCCCTCCGAACACTGAAGCTTTCTTT. Translation: CASSPQGGPPNTEAFF.